This note documents a single T cell receptor (beta chain) sequence. TCRdb keeps only in-frame clones here, not all; method: immunoSEQ multiplex PCR. Among some 640,000 clones, roughly 90% were seen once, and the ten largest hold about 1.5%. Trimming pared 4 bases from V and 0 bases from J, leaving 15 bases between. The germline V gene encodes CDR1 LNHDA and CDR2 SQIVND (reference sequence). The CDR3 sequence is 16 residues long. This record comes from a study of Ad26.COV2.S vaccination and SARS-CoV-2 variants. The treatment: some 20 received Ad26.COV2.S at low or high dose, single or two shots; roughly five received placebo; per-sample allocation not given. Each sample was drawn 63 days after the first injection (of vaccine or placebo).

V and J are TRBV19 and TRBJ1-1; D unclear. Source: peripheral blood, taken in a trial of Ad26.COV2.S vaccine versus placebo. This TCR derives from a person between 18 and 60 years old who received the Ad26.COV2.S COVID-19 vaccine or a placebo. CDR3 in amino acids: CASSTLWTSMNTEAFF. CDR3 nucleotides: TGTGCCAGTAGTACCCTTTGGACCTCCATGAACACTGAAGCTTTCTTT.